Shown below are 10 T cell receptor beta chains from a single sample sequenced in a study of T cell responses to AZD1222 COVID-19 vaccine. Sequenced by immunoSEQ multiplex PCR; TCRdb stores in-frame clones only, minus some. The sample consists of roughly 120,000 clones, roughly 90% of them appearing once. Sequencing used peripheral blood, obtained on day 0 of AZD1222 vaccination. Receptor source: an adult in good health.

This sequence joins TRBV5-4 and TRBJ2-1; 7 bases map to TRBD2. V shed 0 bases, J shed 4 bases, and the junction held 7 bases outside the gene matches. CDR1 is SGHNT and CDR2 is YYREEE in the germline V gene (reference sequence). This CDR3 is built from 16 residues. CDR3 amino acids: CASSLGELAKYNEQFF. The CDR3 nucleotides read TGTGCCAGCAGCTTGGGGGAACTAGCGAAATACAATGAGCAGTTCTTC.

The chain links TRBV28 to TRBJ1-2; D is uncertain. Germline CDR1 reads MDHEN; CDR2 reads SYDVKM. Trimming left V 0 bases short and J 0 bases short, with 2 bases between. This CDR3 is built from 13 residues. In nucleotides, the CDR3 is TGTGCCAGCAGTTTATGGACTAACTATGGCTACACCTTC. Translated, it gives CASSLWTNYGYTF.

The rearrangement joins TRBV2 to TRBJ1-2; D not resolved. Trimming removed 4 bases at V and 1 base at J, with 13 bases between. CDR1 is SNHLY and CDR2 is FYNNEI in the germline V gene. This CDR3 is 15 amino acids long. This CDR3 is CASSGVRTDNYGYTF. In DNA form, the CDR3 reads TGTGCCAGCAGTGGCGTTAGGACCGATAACTATGGCTACACCTTC.

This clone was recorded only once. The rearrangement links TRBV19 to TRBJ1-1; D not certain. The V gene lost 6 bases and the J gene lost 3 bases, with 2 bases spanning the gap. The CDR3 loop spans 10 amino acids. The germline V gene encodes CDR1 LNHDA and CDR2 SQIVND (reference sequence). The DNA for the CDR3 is TGTGCCAGTAGGGACACTGAAGCTTTCTTT. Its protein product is CASRDTEAFF.

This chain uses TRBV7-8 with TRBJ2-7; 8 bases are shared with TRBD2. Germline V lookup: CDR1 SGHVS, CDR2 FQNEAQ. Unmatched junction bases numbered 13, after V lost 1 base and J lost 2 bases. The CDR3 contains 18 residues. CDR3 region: CASSLVPYSSGATYEQYF. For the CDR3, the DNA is TGTGCCAGCAGCTTAGTCCCCTACAGTAGCGGGGCTACCTACGAGCAGTACTTC.

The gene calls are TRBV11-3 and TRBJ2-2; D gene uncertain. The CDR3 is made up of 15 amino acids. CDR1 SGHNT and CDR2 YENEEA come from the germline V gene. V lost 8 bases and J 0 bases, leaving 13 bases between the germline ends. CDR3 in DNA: TGTGCCAGCGCTTCTTTGCCTTCGAACACCGGGGAGCTGTTTTTT. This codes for CASASLPSNTGELFF.

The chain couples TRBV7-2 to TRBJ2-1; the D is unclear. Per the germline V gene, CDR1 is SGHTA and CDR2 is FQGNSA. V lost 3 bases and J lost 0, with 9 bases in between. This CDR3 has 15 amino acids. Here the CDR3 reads CASSLAASSYNEQFF. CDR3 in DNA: TGTGCCAGCAGCTTGGCAGCCAGCTCCTACAATGAGCAGTTCTTC.

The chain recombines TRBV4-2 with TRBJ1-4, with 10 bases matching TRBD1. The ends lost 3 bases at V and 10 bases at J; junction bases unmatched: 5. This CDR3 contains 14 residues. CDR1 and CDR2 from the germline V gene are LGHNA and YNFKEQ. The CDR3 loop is CASSQGQGSGKLFF. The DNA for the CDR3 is TGTGCCAGCAGCCAGGGACAGGGGTCCGGAAAACTGTTTTTT.

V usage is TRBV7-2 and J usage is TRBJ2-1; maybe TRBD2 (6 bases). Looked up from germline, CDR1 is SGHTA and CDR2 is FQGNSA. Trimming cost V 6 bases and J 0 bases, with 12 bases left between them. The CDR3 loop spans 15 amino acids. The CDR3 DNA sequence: TGTGCCAGCAGGGGCGGGGATAGCTCCTACAATGAGCAGTTCTTC. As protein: CASRGGDSSYNEQFF.

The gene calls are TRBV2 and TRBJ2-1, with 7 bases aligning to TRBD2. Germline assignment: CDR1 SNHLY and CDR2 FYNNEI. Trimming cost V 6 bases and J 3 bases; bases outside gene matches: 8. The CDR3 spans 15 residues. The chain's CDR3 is CASSEDGLVYNEQFF. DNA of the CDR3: TGTGCCAGCAGCGAGGACGGACTAGTCTACAATGAGCAGTTCTTC.